This is a list of T cell receptor beta chains from one sample in a study of cytomegalovirus exposure and HLA in healthy donors. The protocol was immunoSEQ multiplex PCR, while the TCRdb copy is restricted to in-frame clones and leaves out a portion. The sample lists about 150,000 clones, around 80% occurring once. Sample: PBMCs. The source is a woman in her 40s in good health and CMV-seronegative. Both conserved end residues are part of each CDR3. D genes are given only for firm matches. Only part of the rows carry a size: once, few, many, or a class if the clone is expanded.

size	D	J	V	CDR3	DNA
NA	TRBD2	TRBJ2-3	TRBV5-6	CASSLEQRGSTDTQYF	TGTGCCAGCAGCTTGGAACAGCGGGGGAGCACAGATACGCAGTATTTT
NA	TRBD2	TRBJ2-2	TRBV29-1	CSVSTSGILGELFF	TGCAGCGTTTCGACTAGCGGGATTCTCGGGGAGCTGTTTTTT
NA	TRBD2	TRBJ2-3	TRBV11-2	CASSLVGGTSTDTQYF	TGTGCCAGCAGCTTAGTGGGGGGGACTAGCACAGATACGCAGTATTTT
NA	TRBD1	TRBJ1-2	TRBV28	CASSSGQGNHGYTF	TGTGCCAGCAGCTCCGGACAGGGAAATCATGGCTACACCTTC
NA	NA	TRBJ1-1	TRBV5-1	CASSPIVQGTEAFF	TGCGCCAGCAGCCCAATCGTTCAGGGTACTGAAGCTTTCTTT
NA	NA	TRBJ1-1	TRBV5-4	CASSSERGSTEAFF	TGTGCCAGCAGCTCCGAACGGGGGAGCACTGAAGCTTTCTTT
NA	TRBD1	TRBJ1-1	TRBV14	CASSQRTGRNTEAFF	TGTGCCAGCAGCCAGAGGACAGGGAGGAACACTGAAGCTTTCTTT
NA	NA	TRBJ1-2	TRBV5-1	CASSLQGERGYTF	TGCGCCAGCAGCCTCCAGGGTGAGAGGGGCTACACCTTC
NA	NA	TRBJ2-7	TRBV6-1	CASSGTGSEQYF	TGTGCCAGCAGTGGAACAGGGTCCGAGCAGTACTTC
NA	NA	TRBJ2-1	TRBV7-9	CASSLGAISYNEQFF	TGTGCCAGCAGCTTGGGGGCTATCTCCTACAATGAGCAGTTCTTC
once	NA	TRBJ2-7	TRBV11-2	CASSFGQGGLNEQYF	TGTGCCAGCAGCTTCGGGCAGGGAGGTCTTAACGAGCAGTACTTC
NA	NA	TRBJ1-4	TRBV18	CASSPPTVNEKLFF	TGTGCCAGCTCACCACCGACAGTTAATGAAAAACTGTTTTTT
NA	NA	TRBJ2-1	TRBV5-4	CASSQQDEQFF	TGTGCCAGCAGCCAACAAGATGAGCAGTTCTTC
few	TRBD2	TRBJ2-7	TRBV7-9	CASIPLGRGAYEQYF	TGTGCCAGCATTCCACTGGGGCGGGGGGCCTACGAGCAGTACTTC
NA	NA	TRBJ1-5	TRBV19	CASSIDLSLPQHF	TGTGCCAGTAGTATAGATCTAAGTCTGCCCCAGCATTTT
NA	TRBD1	TRBJ1-6	TRBV5-4	CASSLGQGGSPLHF	TGTGCCAGCAGCTTGGGACAGGGCGGTTCACCCCTCCACTTT
NA	NA	TRBJ2-7	TRBV6-1	CASSDSVPSSILHEQYF	TGTGCCAGCAGTGATAGCGTGCCATCTAGCATACTCCACGAGCAGTACTTC
once	NA	TRBJ2-6	TRBV10-3	CAISPRDAASSGANVLTF	TGTGCCATCAGTCCGCGGGACGCCGCAAGCTCTGGGGCCAACGTCCTGACTTTC
NA	TRBD1	TRBJ2-7	TRBV19	CASSIGTGTYEQYF	TGTGCCAGTAGTATCGGGACAGGTACCTACGAGCAGTACTTC
NA	NA	TRBJ2-5	TRBV30	CAWRQGQETQYF	TGTGCCTGGAGACAGGGACAAGAGACCCAGTACTTC
NA	TRBD2	TRBJ2-2	TRBV4-2	CASSQGSGGRGTGELFF	TGTGCCAGCAGCCAAGGAAGCGGGGGGCGGGGAACCGGGGAGCTGTTTTTT
NA	NA	TRBJ1-1	TRBV30	CAWTTSGHTEAFF	TGTGCCTGGACTACCTCAGGGCACACTGAAGCTTTCTTT
NA	TRBD1	TRBJ1-3	TRBV5-1	CASSLQGVDGNTIYF	TGCGCCAGCAGCTTACAGGGGGTGGATGGAAACACCATATATTTT
NA	NA	TRBJ2-3	TRBV13	CASSSDIESTDTQYF	TGTGCCAGCAGCTCCGACATCGAGTCCACAGATACGCAGTATTTT
few	NA	TRBJ1-1	TRBV28	CASSRGGTEAFF	TGTGCCAGCAGCCGAGGAGGGACTGAAGCTTTCTTT
NA	NA	TRBJ2-7	TRBV5-4	CASSSDSSYEQYF	TGTGCCAGCAGCTCGGACAGTTCATACGAGCAGTACTTC
once	NA	TRBJ1-2	TRBV7-9	CASSLDNVRGSSHGYTF	TGTGCCAGCAGCTTAGACAATGTTCGGGGTTCTTCTCATGGCTACACCTTC
NA	NA	TRBJ2-2	TRBV11-2	CASEKESNTGELFF	TGTGCCAGCGAGAAGGAGTCGAACACCGGGGAGCTGTTTTTT
NA	TRBD2	TRBJ2-3	TRBV7-2	CASSPGGATTDTQYF	TGTGCCAGCAGCCCCGGGGGGGCGACCACAGATACGCAGTATTTT
NA	NA	TRBJ2-2	TRBV28	CASSELNTGELFF	TGTGCCAGCAGCGAACTAAACACCGGGGAGCTGTTTTTT
NA	NA	TRBJ1-2	TRBV25-1	CASSEYHQDRYGYTF	TGTGCCAGCAGTGAATATCACCAGGATCGGTATGGCTACACCTTC
once	NA	TRBJ2-1	TRBV5-1	CASSLDRRQFF	TGCGCCAGCAGCTTGGACAGACGGCAGTTCTTC
NA	NA	TRBJ2-7	TRBV6-1	CASSLRRDEQYF	TGTGCCAGCTCCCTTAGGCGGGACGAGCAGTACTTC
NA	NA	TRBJ1-5	TRBV7-9	CASSLREQPQHF	TGTGCCAGCAGCTTAAGGGAGCAGCCCCAGCATTTT
NA	TRBD1	TRBJ1-5	TRBV6-6	CASSLQGIEAQPQHF	TGTGCCAGCAGTTTACAGGGGATTGAGGCTCAGCCCCAGCATTTT
NA	NA	TRBJ2-1	TRBV5-4	CASSPESPYNEQFF	TGTGCCAGCAGCCCGGAGTCCCCCTACAATGAGCAGTTCTTC
NA	TRBD1	TRBJ1-5	TRBV10-3	CAISPTGSNQPQHF	TGTGCCATCAGTCCGACAGGGTCAAATCAGCCCCAGCATTTT
once	NA	TRBJ1-2	TRBV29-1	CSVDQGSSYGYTF	TGCAGCGTTGATCAGGGCTCGAGCTATGGCTACACCTTC
NA	NA	TRBJ2-1	TRBV10-1	CASSLGVDEQFF	TGCGCCAGCAGCTTAGGGGTGGATGAGCAGTTCTTC
few	TRBD1	TRBJ1-3	TRBV5-6	CASSLGTGISGNTIYF	TGTGCCAGCAGCTTGGGGACAGGGATCTCTGGAAACACCATATATTTT
NA	NA	TRBJ1-4	TRBV7-2	CASAPLGQPNEKLFF	TGTGCCAGCGCGCCCCTGGGACAACCTAATGAAAAACTGTTTTTT
few	TRBD1	TRBJ1-5	TRBV6-5	CASSLIQGNQPQHF	TGTGCCAGCAGTTTAATACAGGGGAATCAGCCCCAGCATTTT
NA	NA	TRBJ1-1	TRBV7-9	CASSEQGDEAFF	TGTGCCAGCAGCGAACAAGGGGATGAAGCTTTCTTT
NA	NA	TRBJ2-3	TRBV5-6	CASSPLGDSTDTQYF	TGTGCCAGCAGCCCGCTAGGGGATAGCACAGATACGCAGTATTTT
NA	NA	TRBJ2-7	TRBV5-6	CASSVQGIYEQYF	TGTGCCAGCAGCGTACAGGGTATCTACGAGCAGTACTTC
NA	NA	TRBJ1-5	TRBV28	CASSSAGEGNQPQHF	TGTGCCAGCAGTTCGGCAGGCGAAGGAAATCAGCCCCAGCATTTT
NA	NA	TRBJ1-1	TRBV6-4	CASSDGGTEAFF	TGTGCCAGCAGTGACGGAGGCACTGAAGCTTTCTTT
NA	TRBD1	TRBJ1-4	TRBV27	CASSFSGTGHGSLFF	TGTGCCAGCAGTTTCTCCGGGACAGGGCACGGCTCTCTGTTTTTT
NA	TRBD2	TRBJ2-5	TRBV5-1	CASSLGLAGQETQYF	TGCGCCAGCAGCCTCGGACTAGCGGGACAAGAGACCCAGTACTTC
NA	TRBD2	TRBJ2-7	TRBV18	CASSPRRGGEQYF	TGTGCCAGCTCACCAAGGCGGGGGGGCGAGCAGTACTTC
NA	NA	TRBJ1-1	TRBV7-7	CASSLGGPNTEAFF	TGTGCTAGCAGCTTAGGCGGGCCGAACACTGAAGCTTTCTTT
NA	TRBD2	TRBJ2-7	TRBV28	CASRSGTFSYEQYF	TGTGCCAGCAGAAGCGGGACGTTCTCCTACGAGCAGTACTTC
NA	TRBD2	TRBJ2-6	TRBV5-1	CASSLTSGSRGANVLTF	TGCGCCAGCAGCTTGACTAGCGGGAGTAGGGGGGCCAACGTCCTGACTTTC
NA	TRBD1	TRBJ1-5	TRBV6-1	CASRSLQGADQPQHF	TGTGCCAGCAGGTCACTTCAGGGGGCCGATCAGCCCCAGCATTTT
NA	NA	TRBJ2-3	TRBV19	CASSIGLLDTQYF	TGTGCCAGTAGTATCGGACTACTGGATACGCAGTATTTT
NA	TRBD1	TRBJ2-7	TRBV12-5	CASGLFRQGAAAGYEQYF	TGTGCTAGTGGTTTGTTCCGACAGGGGGCCGCCGCGGGTTACGAGCAGTACTTC